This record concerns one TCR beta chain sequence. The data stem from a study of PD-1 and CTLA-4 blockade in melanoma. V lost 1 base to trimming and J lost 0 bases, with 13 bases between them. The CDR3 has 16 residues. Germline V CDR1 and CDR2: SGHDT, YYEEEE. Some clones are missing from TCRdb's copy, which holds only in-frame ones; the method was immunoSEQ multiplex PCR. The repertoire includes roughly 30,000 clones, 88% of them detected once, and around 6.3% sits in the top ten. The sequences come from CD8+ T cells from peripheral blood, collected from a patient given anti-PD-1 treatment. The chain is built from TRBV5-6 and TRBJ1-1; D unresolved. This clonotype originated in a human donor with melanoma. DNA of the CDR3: TGTGCCAGCAGCTTGAAGTGGCGGCAGATGAACACTGAAGCTTTCTTT. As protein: CASSLKWRQMNTEAFF.